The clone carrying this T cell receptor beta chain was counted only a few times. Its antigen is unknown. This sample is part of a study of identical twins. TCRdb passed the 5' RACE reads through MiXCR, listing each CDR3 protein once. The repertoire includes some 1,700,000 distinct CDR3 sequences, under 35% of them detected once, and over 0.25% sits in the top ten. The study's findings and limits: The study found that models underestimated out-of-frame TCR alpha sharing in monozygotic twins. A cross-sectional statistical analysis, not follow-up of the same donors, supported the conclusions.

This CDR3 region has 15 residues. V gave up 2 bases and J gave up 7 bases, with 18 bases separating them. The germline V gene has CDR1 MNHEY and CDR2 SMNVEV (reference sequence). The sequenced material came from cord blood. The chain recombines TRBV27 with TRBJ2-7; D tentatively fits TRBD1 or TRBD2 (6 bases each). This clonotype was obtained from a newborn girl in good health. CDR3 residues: CASSLRGAAYNEQYF. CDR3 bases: TGTGCCAGCAGTTTAAGGGGGGCGGCCTACAATGAGCAGTACTTC.